The 16 T cell receptor beta chains below come from one sample, sequenced in a study of CD8 T cells in ankylosing spondylitis. Using its own MiXCR run on the 5' RACE reads, TCRdb lists one record per CDR3 protein. The data show some 220,000 distinct CDR3 sequences, approximately 7.3% seen once. No antigen has been assigned to these receptors. General study findings and limits: Seemingly characteristic of ankylosing spondylitis blood was a TCR beta motif consisting of about 8 highly homologous variants.

The source material was blood, either unsorted or a sorted T cell fraction (not recorded which). The source of these receptors is a male donor with ankylosing spondylitis.

This clonotype was counted at least ten times. CDR3 region: CASSTSGYEQYF. The CDR3 DNA follows: TGTGCCAGCAGTACCAGCGGCTACGAGCAGTACTTC. The chain employs TRBV6-1 and TRBJ2-7, with D possibly TRBD2 on 5 matching bases. The CDR3 covers 12 residues. Deletions cut 5 bases from V and 3 bases from J, with 8 bases between. The germline CDR1 and CDR2 sequences are MNHNS and SASEGT.

In its sample, this clonotype was seen a few times. V usage is TRBV7-8 and J usage is TRBJ2-1, with 10 bases matching TRBD1. CDR1 and CDR2 from the germline V gene are SGHVS and FQNEAQ. The CDR3 is 15 amino acids. Losses at the gene ends were 5 bases for V and 7 bases for J; bases not matched to a gene: 8. The CDR3 loop reads CASSTRQGAQNEQFF. CDR3 sequence (DNA): TGTGCCAGCAGCACTCGACAGGGGGCGCAGAATGAGCAGTTCTTC.

This clonotype was seen at least ten times. The chain carries TRBV12-3 or TRBV12-4 and TRBJ1-5, with a possible D match to TRBD1 (5 bases). CDR3 length equals 15 residues. Between the trimmed V and J ends, which lost 6 bases and 3 bases, there was a span of 15 bases. This chain's CDR3 is CASSGDGAFNQPQHF. In DNA, the CDR3 is TGTGCCAGCAGCGGGGACGGAGCTTTCAATCAGCCCCAGCATTTT.

This clonotype was recorded at least ten times. V usage is TRBV5-1 and J usage is TRBJ2-2; 12 bases are a match to TRBD2. The CDR3 contains 16 residues. Germline-derived CDR1 and CDR2 are SGHRS and YFSETQ. The trim removed 4 bases at V and 7 bases at J, leaving 8 bases unmatched. DNA of the CDR3: TGCGCCAGCAGCGCACGACTAGCGGGAGAGGTCGGGGAGCTGTTTTTT. Translation gives CASSARLAGEVGELFF.

This clonotype was seen ten or more times. V usage is TRBV6-2 or TRBV6-3 and J usage is TRBJ1-5, with D uncertain. There are 14 residues in the CDR3. CDR1 MNHEY and CDR2 SVGEGT come from the germline V gene. The V gene lost 2 bases and the J gene lost 4 bases, with 9 bases spanning the gap. In DNA, the CDR3 is TGTGCCAGCAGTTACAGGACCGGAAATCAGCCCCAGCATTTT. The encoded protein is CASSYRTGNQPQHF.

This clonotype was seen a few times. V is TRBV12-5 and J is TRBJ2-3, with D perhaps TRBD2 (6 bases). Germline lookup yields CDR1 LGHNT and CDR2 FRNRAP. The CDR3 runs to 14 residues. V was trimmed by 3 bases and J by 2 bases, leaving 9 bases between them. CDR3 nucleotide sequence: TGTGCTAGTGGTTTAGGACTATTCACAGATACGCAGTATTTT. This translates into CASGLGLFTDTQYF.

This clonotype was counted at least ten times. This rearrangement joins TRBV29-1 to TRBJ1-1; a weak D match, TRBD1 (6 bases). Germline CDR1 is SQVTM and CDR2 is ANQGSEA. V dropped 0 bases and J dropped 6 bases, with 17 bases sitting between them. The CDR3 covers 15 residues. CDR3 residues: CSVEEFGGLGSEAFF. The CDR3 DNA sequence: TGCAGCGTTGAAGAGTTTGGGGGGCTAGGTTCTGAAGCTTTCTTT.

In its sample, this clonotype was seen many times. The chain joins TRBV27 to TRBJ1-5; 9 bases map to TRBD1. Germline assignment: CDR1 MNHEY and CDR2 SMNVEV (reference sequence). V gave up 5 bases and J gave up 7 bases; unmatched junction bases: 9. The CDR3 runs to 15 residues. CDR3 loop: CASSPWDREDQPQHF. The CDR3, as DNA: TGTGCCAGCAGTCCTTGGGACAGGGAGGACCAGCCCCAGCATTTT.

This clonotype was seen ten or more times. The V and J genes are TRBV28 and TRBJ2-2; 14 positions match TRBD2. The V gene end was trimmed by 6 bases and the J gene end by 6 bases; junction bases not matched to a gene: 0. The germline V gene encodes CDR1 MDHEN and CDR2 SYDVKM. The CDR3 spans 14 residues. The CDR3, as DNA: TGTGCCAGCAGGACTAGCGGGGGGGCCGGGGAGCTGTTTTTT. This gives the protein CASRTSGGAGELFF. Combining the CDR3 with reference TRBV28 and TRBJ2-2 gives the whole variable domain DVKVTQSSRYLVKRTGEKVFLECVQDMDHENMFWYRQDPGLGLRLIYFSYDVKMKEKGDIPEGYSVSREKKERFSLILESASTNQTSMYLCASRTSGGAGELFFGEGSRLTVL.

This clonotype was picked up many times. The chain is built from TRBV4-3 and TRBJ2-2; D is unresolved. Germline V gene sequence: CDR1 LGHNA, CDR2 YSLEER. This CDR3 is 13 amino acids long. With 3 bases removed from V and 6 bases from J, the gap between germline ends came to 8 bases. The CDR3 reads CASSQGRSGELFF. Written as DNA, the CDR3 is TGCGCCAGCAGCCAGGGTCGTTCCGGGGAGCTGTTTTTT.

This clonotype was observed at least ten times. This rearrangement joins TRBV11-2 to TRBJ2-5, with no clear D. Germline CDR1 is SGHAT and CDR2 is FQNNGV. Trimming left V 1 base short and J 1 base short, with 10 bases between. The CDR3 runs 15 residues. The CDR3 is CASSLVLGTQETQYF. CDR3 in DNA: TGTGCCAGCAGCTTAGTACTGGGAACCCAAGAGACCCAGTACTTC.

This clonotype was seen at least ten times. The CDR3 is CAISELQFPTEAFF. The CDR3 DNA is TGTGCCATCAGTGAATTACAGTTCCCCACTGAAGCTTTCTTT. The chain couples TRBV10-3 to TRBJ1-1, with D unresolved. V gave up 3 bases and J gave up 4 bases, with 12 bases separating them. The CDR3 covers 14 residues. In germline, CDR1 is ENHRY, CDR2 SYGVKD.

This clonotype was detected ten times or more. The chain uses TRBV4-3 and TRBJ1-1; TRBD1 might be the D (6 bases). Germline assignment: CDR1 LGHNA and CDR2 YSLEER. The CDR3 contains 16 residues. Trimming cost V 1 base and J 1 base, with 13 bases left between them. Here the CDR3 reads CASSQVKGTKNTEAFF. CDR3 DNA: TGCGCCAGCAGCCAAGTCAAGGGGACAAAGAACACTGAAGCTTTCTTT.

Many counts were recorded for this clonotype. The V gene is TRBV25-1, the J gene TRBJ1-2; 7 bases match TRBD1. This CDR3 contains 13 residues. Germline CDR1 MGHDK, CDR2 SYGVNS. With 6 bases clipped from V and 6 bases from J, the junction kept 7 bases outside the gene matches. In DNA form, the CDR3 reads TGTGCCAGCAGCGGGGACAGATTCGATGGCTACACCTTC. This encodes CASSGDRFDGYTF.

In its sample, this clonotype was seen many times. This chain connects TRBV20-1 to TRBJ1-4; 7 bases map to TRBD1. The CDR3 loop spans 16 amino acids. Germline V gene lookup returns CDR1 DFQATT and CDR2 SNEGSKA (reference sequence). V lost 8 bases and J lost 4; bases outside the gene matches: 16. CDR3: CSKKTGKPYLNEKLFF. CDR3 nucleotides: TGCAGTAAAAAGACAGGGAAACCCTATCTTAATGAAAAACTGTTTTTT.

A few counts support this clonotype. The V call is TRBV6-5, the J call TRBJ2-7; D could derive from TRBD1 or TRBD2 (5 bases each). This CDR3 region has 16 residues. The V end was cut by 0 bases, the J end by 0 bases, with 12 bases between. The germline gives CDR1 MNHEY, CDR2 SVGAGI. Written as DNA, the CDR3 is TGTGCCAGCAGTTACTCGTGGGGACCAACCTCCTACGAGCAGTACTTC. Its protein is CASSYSWGPTSYEQYF.